This T cell receptor beta chain came from a study of T cell repertoires in cytomegalovirus infection. Study context: Indicated by public TCR beta signatures were CMV infection and matching HLA type.

This clonotype occurred a few times. Its matching antigen is unknown. One entry per CDR3 protein, called by TCRdb with MiXCR from the reads. The profile shows around 800,000 distinct CDR3 sequences, 32% of them singletons. Whole-study findings and limits: Summed public TCR beta family frequency identified CMV carriers bearing the relevant HLA. What dominated the ex vivo response were HLA-C-restricted CMV-specific TCR beta clonotypes.

The TCR was taken from a human donor in good health (CMV status not recorded). Some clones in this sample may be carry-over from other donors' samples. This material consisted of cultured CD8+ T cells from PBMCs, taken from culture after CMV antigen stimulation.

The CDR3 here is CASSPDRGSEFWYNEQFF. The CDR3, as DNA: TGTGCCAGCAGCCCGGACAGGGGGAGTGAGTTTTGGTACAATGAGCAGTTCTTC. The gene calls are TRBV5-6 and TRBJ2-1; 10 bases align to TRBD1. Trimming at V came to 4 bases and at J to 4 bases, leaving 14 bases not matched to a gene. This CDR3 is built from 18 residues. In germline, CDR1 is SGHDT, CDR2 YYEEEE.